The clone carrying this T cell receptor (beta chain) was counted at least ten times. As yet, its antigen is unknown. Here the gene names and germline are mouse. The read halts 4 residues ahead of the CDR3 end, with the missing end drawn from the germline J gene. The data stem from a study of CD8+ T cells in alopecia areata. Study details: The authors grafted skin from 6-12-month-old C3H/HeJ donors with spontaneous alopecia onto roughly 7-10-week-old female C3H/HeJ mice.

Study-level points and caveats: TCR sharing was clearer in mice than between patients, perhaps partly owing to patient HLA diversity. An increase in clonality over normal scalp was evident in lesional scalp, especially alopecia totalis/universalis.

The CDR3 contains 12 residues. Germline V gene data show CDR1 as NNHDY and CDR2 as SYVADS. V lost 2 bases, J lost 0 bases, and 2 bases lay in between. RNA was extracted and reverse transcribed into cDNA as the sequencing template. Sequencing was performed with immunoSEQ multiplex PCR; in TCRdb, only in-frame clones are kept and a portion is missing. This table holds under 3,000 clones with no singletons; the top ten claim 51%. This receptor was identified in a C3H/HeJ mouse with alopecia areata. The strain is characterized by the MHC haplotype H2-k. The chain recombines TRBV13-3 with TRBJ1-1; D not certain. Material: lesional skin. CDR3 in amino acids: CASSEANTEVFF. Incomplete CDR3 DNA: TGTGCCAGCAGTGAAGCAAACACA.